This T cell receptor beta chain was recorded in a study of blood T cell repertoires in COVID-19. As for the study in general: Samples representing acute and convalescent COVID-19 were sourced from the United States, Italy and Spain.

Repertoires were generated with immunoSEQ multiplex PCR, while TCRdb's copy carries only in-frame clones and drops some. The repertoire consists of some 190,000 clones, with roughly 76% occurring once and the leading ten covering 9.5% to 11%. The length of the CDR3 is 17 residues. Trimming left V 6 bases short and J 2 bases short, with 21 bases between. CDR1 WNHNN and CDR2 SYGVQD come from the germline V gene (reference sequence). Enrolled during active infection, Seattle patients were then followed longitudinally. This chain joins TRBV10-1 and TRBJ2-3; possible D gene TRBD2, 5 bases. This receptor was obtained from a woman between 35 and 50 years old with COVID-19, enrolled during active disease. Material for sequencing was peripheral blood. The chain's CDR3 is CASSAGLPSGNTDTQYF. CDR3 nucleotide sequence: TGCGCCAGCAGCGCGGGCTTGCCTTCGGGAAACACAGATACGCAGTATTTT.